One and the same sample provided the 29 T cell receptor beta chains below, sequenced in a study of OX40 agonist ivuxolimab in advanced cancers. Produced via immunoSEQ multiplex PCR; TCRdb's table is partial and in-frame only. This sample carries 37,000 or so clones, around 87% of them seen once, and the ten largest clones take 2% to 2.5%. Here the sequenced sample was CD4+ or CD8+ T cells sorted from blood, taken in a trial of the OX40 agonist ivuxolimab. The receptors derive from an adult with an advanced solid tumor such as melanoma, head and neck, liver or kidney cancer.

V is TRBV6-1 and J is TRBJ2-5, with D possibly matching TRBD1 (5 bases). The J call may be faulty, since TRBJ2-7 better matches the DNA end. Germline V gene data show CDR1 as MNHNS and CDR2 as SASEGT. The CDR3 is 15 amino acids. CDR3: CASSEGLGDSYEQYF. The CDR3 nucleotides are TGTGCCAGCAGTGAAGGGCTAGGGGACTCCTACGAGCAGTACTTC.

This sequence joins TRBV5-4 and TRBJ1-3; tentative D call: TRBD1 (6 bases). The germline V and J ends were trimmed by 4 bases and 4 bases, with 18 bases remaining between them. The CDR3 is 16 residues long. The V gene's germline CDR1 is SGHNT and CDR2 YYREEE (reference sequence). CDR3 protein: CASSQALGAGGNTIYF. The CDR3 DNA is TGTGCCAGCAGCCAAGCGCTGGGGGCCGGGGGAAACACCATATATTTT.

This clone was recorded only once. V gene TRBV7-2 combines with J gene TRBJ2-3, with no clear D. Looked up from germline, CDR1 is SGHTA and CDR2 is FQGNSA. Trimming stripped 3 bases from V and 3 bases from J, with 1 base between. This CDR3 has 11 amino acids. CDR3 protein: CASSLTDTQYF. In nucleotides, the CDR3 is TGTGCCAGCAGCTTGACAGATACGCAGTATTTT. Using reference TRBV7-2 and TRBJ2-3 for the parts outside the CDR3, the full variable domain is GAGVSQSPSNKVTEKGKDVELRCDPISGHTALYWYRQSLGQGLEFLIYFQGNSAPDKSGLPSDRFSAERTGGSVSTLTIQRTQQEDSAVYLCASSLTDTQYFGPGTRLTVL.

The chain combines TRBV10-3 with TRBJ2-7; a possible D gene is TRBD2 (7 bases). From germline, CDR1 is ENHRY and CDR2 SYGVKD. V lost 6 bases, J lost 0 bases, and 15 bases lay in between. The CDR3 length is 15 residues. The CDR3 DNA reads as TGTGCCATCAGCTGGGGGCGGGGGAGCTCCTACGAGCAGTACTTC. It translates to CAISWGRGSSYEQYF.

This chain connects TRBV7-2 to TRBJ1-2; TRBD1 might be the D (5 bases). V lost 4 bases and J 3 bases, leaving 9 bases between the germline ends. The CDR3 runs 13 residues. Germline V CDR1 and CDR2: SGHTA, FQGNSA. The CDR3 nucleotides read TGTGCCAGCAGCTCCGGGACCCACTATGGCTACACCTTC. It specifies CASSSGTHYGYTF.

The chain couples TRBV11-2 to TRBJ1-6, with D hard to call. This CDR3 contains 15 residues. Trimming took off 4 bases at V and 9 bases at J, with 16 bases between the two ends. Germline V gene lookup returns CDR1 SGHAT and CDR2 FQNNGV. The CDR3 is CASSSLRREGSPLHF. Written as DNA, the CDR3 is TGTGCCAGCAGCTCTCTCAGACGCGAGGGTTCACCCCTCCACTTT.

The CDR3 is CANNRRDNQETQYF. The DNA of the CDR3 is TGTGCCAACAACCGACGGGACAACCAAGAGACCCAGTACTTC. The chain uses TRBV14 and TRBJ2-5; D is perhaps TRBD1 (6 bases). Germline CDR1 and CDR2: SGHDN and FVKESK. The CDR3 has 14 residues. The V end lost 10 bases, the J end lost 0 bases, and 15 bases lay between the germline ends.

The CDR3 DNA reads as TGCGCCAGCAGCTTGGTTGACCCAAGGATGGGCGAGCAGTACTTC. This translates into CASSLVDPRMGEQYF. J is TRBJ2-7 and V is TRBV5-1; no definite D call. There are 15 residues in the CDR3. Between the trimmed V and J ends, which lost 0 bases and 6 bases, there was a span of 16 bases. Germline CDR1 and CDR2: SGHRS and YFSETQ.

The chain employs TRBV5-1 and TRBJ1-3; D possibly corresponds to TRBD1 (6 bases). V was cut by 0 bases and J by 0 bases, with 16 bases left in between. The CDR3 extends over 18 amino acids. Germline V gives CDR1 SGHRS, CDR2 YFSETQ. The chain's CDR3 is CASSLEGGRGISGNTIYF. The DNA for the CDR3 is TGCGCCAGCAGCTTGGAAGGGGGTCGGGGAATCTCTGGAAACACCATATATTTT.

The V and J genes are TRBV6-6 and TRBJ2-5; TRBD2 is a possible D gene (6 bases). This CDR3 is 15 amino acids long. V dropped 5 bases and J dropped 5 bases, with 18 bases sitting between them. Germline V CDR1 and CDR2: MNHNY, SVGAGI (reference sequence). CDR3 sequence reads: CASSLWIGGSETQYF. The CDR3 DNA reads TGTGCCAGCAGTCTCTGGATAGGAGGGTCGGAGACCCAGTACTTC.

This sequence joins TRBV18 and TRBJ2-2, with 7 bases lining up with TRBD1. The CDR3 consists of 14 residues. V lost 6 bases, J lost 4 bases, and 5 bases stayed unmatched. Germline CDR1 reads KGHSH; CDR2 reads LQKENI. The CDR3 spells CASSTGQSTGELFF. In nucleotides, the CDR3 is TGTGCCAGCTCGACGGGACAGAGCACCGGGGAGCTGTTTTTT. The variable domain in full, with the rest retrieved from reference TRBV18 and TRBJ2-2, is NAGVMQNPRHLVRRRGQEARLRCSPMKGHSHVYWYRQLPEEGLKFMVYLQKENIIDESGMPKERFSAEFPKEGPSILRIQQVVRGDSAAYFCASSTGQSTGELFFGEGSRLTVL.

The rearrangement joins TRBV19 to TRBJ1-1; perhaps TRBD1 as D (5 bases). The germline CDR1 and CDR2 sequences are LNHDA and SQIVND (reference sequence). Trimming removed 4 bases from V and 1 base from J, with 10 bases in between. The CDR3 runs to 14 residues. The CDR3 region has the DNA TGTGCCAGTAGTAAAGGGCAGGGGAACACTGAAGCTTTCTTT. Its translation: CASSKGQGNTEAFF.

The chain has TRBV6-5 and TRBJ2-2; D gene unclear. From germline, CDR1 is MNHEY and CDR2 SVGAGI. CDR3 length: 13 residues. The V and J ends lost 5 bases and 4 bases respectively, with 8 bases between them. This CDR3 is CASSKLRTGELFF. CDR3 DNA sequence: TGTGCCAGCAGTAAACTACGCACCGGGGAGCTGTTTTTT.

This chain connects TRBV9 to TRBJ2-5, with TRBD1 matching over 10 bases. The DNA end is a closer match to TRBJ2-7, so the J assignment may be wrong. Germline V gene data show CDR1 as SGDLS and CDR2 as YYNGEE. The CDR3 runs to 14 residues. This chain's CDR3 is CASSPWTGGYEQYF. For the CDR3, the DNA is TGTGCCAGCAGCCCATGGACAGGGGGCTACGAGCAGTACTTC.

The CDR3 loop is CASSLGVNTEAFF. In DNA form, the CDR3 reads TGTGCCAGCAGCTTGGGGGTGAACACTGAAGCTTTCTTT. V and J are TRBV11-3 and TRBJ1-1; TRBD1 is a possible D gene (5 bases). The length of the CDR3 is 13 residues. Germline assignment: CDR1 SGHNT and CDR2 YENEEA. Between the trimmed V and J ends, which lost 3 bases and 0 bases, there was a span of 5 bases.

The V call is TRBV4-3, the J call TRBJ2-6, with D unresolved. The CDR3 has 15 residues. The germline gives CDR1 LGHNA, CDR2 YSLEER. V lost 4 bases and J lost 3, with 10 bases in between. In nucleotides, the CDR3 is TGCGCCAGCAGCCCCCAACTTCGTGGGGCCAACGTCCTGACTTTC. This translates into CASSPQLRGANVLTF.

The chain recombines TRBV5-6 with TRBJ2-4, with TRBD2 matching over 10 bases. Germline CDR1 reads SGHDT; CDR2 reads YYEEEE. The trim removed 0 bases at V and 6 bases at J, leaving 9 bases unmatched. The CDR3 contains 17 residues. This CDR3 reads CASSLEGLAGARNIQYF. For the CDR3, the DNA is TGTGCCAGCAGCTTGGAGGGGCTAGCGGGGGCGCGAAACATTCAGTACTTC. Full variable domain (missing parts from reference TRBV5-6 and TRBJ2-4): DAGVTQSPTHLIKTRGQQVTLRCSPKSGHDTVSWYQQALGQGPQFIFQYYEEEERQRGNFPDRFSGHQFPNYSSELNVNALLLGDSALYLCASSLEGLAGARNIQYFGAGTRLSVL.

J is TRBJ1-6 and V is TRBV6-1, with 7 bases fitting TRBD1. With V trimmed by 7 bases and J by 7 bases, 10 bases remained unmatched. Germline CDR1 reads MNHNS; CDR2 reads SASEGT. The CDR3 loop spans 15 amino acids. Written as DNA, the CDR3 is TGTGCCAGCACTCAAACAGGGGCTCAGAATTCACCCCTCCACTTT. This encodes CASTQTGAQNSPLHF.

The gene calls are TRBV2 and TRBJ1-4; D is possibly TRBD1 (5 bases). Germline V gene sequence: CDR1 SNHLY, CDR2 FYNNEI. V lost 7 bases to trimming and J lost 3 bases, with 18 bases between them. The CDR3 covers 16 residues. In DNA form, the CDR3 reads TGTGCCAGCACGACTAGACAGATTCTTTCTAATGAAAAACTGTTTTTT. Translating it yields CASTTRQILSNEKLFF.

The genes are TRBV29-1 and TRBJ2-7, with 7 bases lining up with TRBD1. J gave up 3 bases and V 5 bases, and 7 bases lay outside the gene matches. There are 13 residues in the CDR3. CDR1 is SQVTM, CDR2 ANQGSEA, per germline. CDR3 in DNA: TGCAGCGTTACAGGGGAACCAGGCTACGAGCAGTACTTC. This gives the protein CSVTGEPGYEQYF.

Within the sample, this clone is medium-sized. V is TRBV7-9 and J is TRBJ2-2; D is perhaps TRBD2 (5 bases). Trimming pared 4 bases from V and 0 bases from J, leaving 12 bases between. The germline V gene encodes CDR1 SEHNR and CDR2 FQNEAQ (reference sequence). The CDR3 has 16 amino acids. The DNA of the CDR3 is TGTGCCAGCAGCTCCCCCGGACTGACGAACACCGGGGAGCTGTTTTTT. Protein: CASSSPGLTNTGELFF.

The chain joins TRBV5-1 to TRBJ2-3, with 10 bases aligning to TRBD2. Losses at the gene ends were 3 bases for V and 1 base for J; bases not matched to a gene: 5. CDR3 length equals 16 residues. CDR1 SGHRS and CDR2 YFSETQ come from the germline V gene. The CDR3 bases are TGCGCCAGCAGCTCTCGAGCGGGGGGGGGCACAGATACGCAGTATTTT. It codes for CASSSRAGGGTDTQYF.

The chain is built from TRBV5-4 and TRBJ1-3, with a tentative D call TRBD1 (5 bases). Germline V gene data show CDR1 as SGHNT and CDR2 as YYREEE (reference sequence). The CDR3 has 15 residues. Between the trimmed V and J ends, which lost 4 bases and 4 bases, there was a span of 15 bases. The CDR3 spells CASSPGPPIGNTIYF. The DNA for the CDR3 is TGTGCCAGCAGCCCGGGACCGCCGATCGGAAACACCATATATTTT.

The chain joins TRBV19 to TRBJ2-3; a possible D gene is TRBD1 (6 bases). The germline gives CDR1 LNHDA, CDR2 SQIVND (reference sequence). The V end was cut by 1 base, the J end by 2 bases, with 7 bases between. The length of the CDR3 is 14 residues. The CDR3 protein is CASSIVGHTDTQYF. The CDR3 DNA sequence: TGTGCCAGTAGTATAGTGGGACACACAGATACGCAGTATTTT.

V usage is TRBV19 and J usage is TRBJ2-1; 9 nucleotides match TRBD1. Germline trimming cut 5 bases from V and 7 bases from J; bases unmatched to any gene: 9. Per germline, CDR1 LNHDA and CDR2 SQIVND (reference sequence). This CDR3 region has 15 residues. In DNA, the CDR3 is TGTGCCAGTAGTGGAGACAGGGGGTTGGGGAATGAGCAGTTCTTC. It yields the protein CASSGDRGLGNEQFF.

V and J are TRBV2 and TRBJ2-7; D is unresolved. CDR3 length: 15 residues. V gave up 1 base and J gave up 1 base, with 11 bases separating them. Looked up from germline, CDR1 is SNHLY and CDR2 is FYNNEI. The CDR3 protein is CASSEDIAISYEQYF. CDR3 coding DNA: TGTGCCAGCAGTGAAGATATAGCTATTTCCTACGAGCAGTACTTC.

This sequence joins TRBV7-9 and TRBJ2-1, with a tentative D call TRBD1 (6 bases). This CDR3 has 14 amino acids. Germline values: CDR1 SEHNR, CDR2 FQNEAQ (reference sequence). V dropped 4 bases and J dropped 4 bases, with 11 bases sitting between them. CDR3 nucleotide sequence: TGTGCCAGCAGCTCCCTACAGGGTTACAATGAGCAGTTCTTC. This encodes CASSSLQGYNEQFF.

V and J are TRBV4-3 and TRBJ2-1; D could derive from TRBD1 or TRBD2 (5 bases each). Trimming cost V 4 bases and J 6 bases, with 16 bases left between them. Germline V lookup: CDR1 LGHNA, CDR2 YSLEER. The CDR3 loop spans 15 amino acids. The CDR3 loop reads CASSRRGAGPNEQFF. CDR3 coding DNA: TGCGCCAGCAGCCGAAGAGGGGCAGGGCCCAATGAGCAGTTCTTC.

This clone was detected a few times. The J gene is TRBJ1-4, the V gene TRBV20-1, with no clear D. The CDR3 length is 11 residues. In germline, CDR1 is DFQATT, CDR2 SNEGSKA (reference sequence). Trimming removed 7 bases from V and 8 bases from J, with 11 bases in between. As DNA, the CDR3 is TGCAGTGTTCCATTTCGCGAAAAACTGTTTTTT. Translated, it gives CSVPFREKLFF.